Detailed here is one T cell receptor beta chain. The record originates from a study of blood T cell repertoires in COVID-19. About the research overall: Sites in the United States, Italy and Spain provided acute and convalescent COVID-19 samples. PBMCs, B-cell-depleted T cells, or T cells were the source of the cDNA or gDNA that made up the material.

As handled by the study authors: Quantification of nucleated cells was approximated via reference gene primer amplification. Assay: immunoSEQ multiplex PCR; the TCRdb copy retains only in-frame clones and omits some. V, J and clone size were drawn from that table, and D and trimming were deduced from the DNA. The sample lists around 40,000 clones, 80% to 90% occurring once. This receptor was obtained from a human donor in a cohort sampled during active COVID-19. The sample consisted of peripheral blood.

This CDR3 is CASSRLDSRAGELFF. CDR3 DNA: TGTGCCAGCAGCCGTCTGGACAGCAGGGCCGGGGAGCTGTTTTTT. The chain joins TRBV3-1 (or the pseudogene TRBV3-2) to TRBJ2-2; tentative D call: TRBD1 (6 bases). V lost 4 bases, J lost 6 bases, and 15 bases lay in between. CDR3 length equals 15 residues. Germline CDR1 LGHDT, CDR2 YNNKEL (reference sequence).